This is a list of T cell receptor beta chains from one sample in a study of blood T cell repertoires in COVID-19. Only in-frame clones appear in the TCRdb table, and some are missing; sequencing was by immunoSEQ multiplex PCR. The repertoire holds about 360,000 clones, with about 89% as singletons. Specimen: PBMCs or T cells enriched from blood (not recorded which). The receptor source for this set is a man aged 35 to 55 in a cohort exposed to, infected with or recovered from COVID-19 (not recorded which). Both conserved end residues are part of each CDR3. The order of the fields is V gene, CDR3 length, clone size, J gene, D gene, CDR3 protein, CDR3 DNA. D genes are given only for firm matches. For some rows the clone size is stated as once, few or many, or as a class when expanded; others skip it.

V gene: TRBV2; CDR3 length: 15; clone size: .; J gene: TRBJ2-1; D gene: TRBD1; CDR3 protein: CATRVDRGTYNEQFF; CDR3 DNA: TGTGCCACGAGAGTGGACAGGGGAACCTACAATGAGCAGTTCTTC
V gene: TRBV6-5; CDR3 length: 15; clone size: .; J gene: TRBJ2-7; D gene: .; CDR3 protein: CASSYSASKTYEQYF; CDR3 DNA: TGTGCCAGCAGTTACTCAGCTAGCAAGACCTACGAGCAGTACTTC
V gene: TRBV4-1; CDR3 length: 14; clone size: once; J gene: TRBJ1-2; D gene: TRBD1; CDR3 protein: CASSREQGGYGYTF; CDR3 DNA: TGCGCCAGCAGCCGCGAACAGGGGGGGTATGGCTACACCTTC
V gene: TRBV18; CDR3 length: 17; clone size: .; J gene: TRBJ2-2; D gene: TRBD1; CDR3 protein: CASSSADRGTNTGELFF; CDR3 DNA: TGTGCCAGCTCATCCGCGGACAGGGGGACGAACACCGGGGAGCTGTTTTTT
V gene: TRBV24-1; CDR3 length: 16; clone size: .; J gene: TRBJ2-1; D gene: TRBD2; CDR3 protein: CATSDSRLAGVTEQFF; CDR3 DNA: TGTGCCACCAGTGACTCACGACTAGCGGGAGTTACTGAGCAGTTCTTC
V gene: TRBV5-1; CDR3 length: 16; clone size: .; J gene: TRBJ2-7; D gene: TRBD1; CDR3 protein: CASSASTGGAPYEQYF; CDR3 DNA: TGCGCCAGCAGCGCTTCGACAGGGGGCGCTCCCTACGAGCAGTACTTC
V gene: TRBV2; CDR3 length: 15; clone size: once; J gene: TRBJ2-1; D gene: .; CDR3 protein: CASSVNEGVPDEQFF; CDR3 DNA: TGTGCCAGCAGTGTTAACGAGGGGGTTCCCGATGAGCAGTTCTTC
V gene: TRBV28; CDR3 length: 16; clone size: .; J gene: TRBJ2-1; D gene: .; CDR3 protein: CASSFWGAGAYNEQFF; CDR3 DNA: TGTGCCAGCAGTTTCTGGGGAGCGGGTGCTTACAATGAGCAGTTCTTC
V gene: TRBV19; CDR3 length: 13; clone size: few; J gene: TRBJ1-1; D gene: .; CDR3 protein: CASSIRGRSEAFF; CDR3 DNA: TGTGCCAGTAGTATTAGGGGTAGGTCTGAAGCTTTCTTT
V gene: TRBV6-4; CDR3 length: 15; clone size: once; J gene: TRBJ2-3; D gene: TRBD1; CDR3 protein: CASRYYRGWHGTQYF; CDR3 DNA: TGTGCCAGCAGGTATTACAGGGGATGGCATGGTACGCAGTATTTT
V gene: TRBV5-5; CDR3 length: 16; clone size: .; J gene: TRBJ1-1; D gene: .; CDR3 protein: CASSLGFSRLNTEAFF; CDR3 DNA: TGTGCCAGCAGCTTGGGGTTCTCTAGGTTGAACACTGAAGCTTTCTTT
V gene: TRBV7-2; CDR3 length: 14; clone size: .; J gene: TRBJ2-7; D gene: .; CDR3 protein: CASSLYGRGYEQYF; CDR3 DNA: TGTGCCAGCAGCTTATATGGCAGGGGCTACGAGCAGTACTTC
V gene: TRBV5-1; CDR3 length: 15; clone size: once; J gene: TRBJ1-2; D gene: .; CDR3 protein: CASSPGQRANYGYTF; CDR3 DNA: TGCGCCAGCAGCCCGGGACAAAGAGCTAACTATGGCTACACCTTC
V gene: TRBV2; CDR3 length: 15; clone size: .; J gene: TRBJ1-1; D gene: .; CDR3 protein: CASRETGLRNTEAFF; CDR3 DNA: TGTGCCAGCAGGGAAACAGGGTTAAGGAACACTGAAGCTTTCTTT
V gene: TRBV2; CDR3 length: 14; clone size: .; J gene: TRBJ1-2; D gene: TRBD1; CDR3 protein: CASRGQGGKYGYTF; CDR3 DNA: TGTGCCAGCCGGGGACAGGGAGGTAAATATGGCTACACCTTC
V gene: TRBV7-9; CDR3 length: 14; clone size: once; J gene: TRBJ2-1; D gene: .; CDR3 protein: CASSLNEGYNEQFF; CDR3 DNA: TGTGCCAGCAGCTTAAATGAGGGCTACAATGAGCAGTTCTTC
V gene: TRBV5-1; CDR3 length: 15; clone size: .; J gene: TRBJ1-2; D gene: .; CDR3 protein: CASSPGIGTNYGYTF; CDR3 DNA: TGCGCCAGCAGCCCGGGGATCGGTACTAACTATGGCTACACCTTC
V gene: TRBV7-3; CDR3 length: 14; clone size: .; J gene: TRBJ2-3; D gene: .; CDR3 protein: CASSPQRGTDTQYF; CDR3 DNA: TGTGCCAGCAGCCCACAGCGGGGCACAGATACGCAGTATTTT
V gene: TRBV10-3; CDR3 length: 16; clone size: .; J gene: TRBJ2-1; D gene: TRBD2; CDR3 protein: CAIGDLSGSGHNEQFF; CDR3 DNA: TGTGCCATCGGAGACCTTAGCGGGAGTGGGCACAATGAGCAGTTCTTC
V gene: TRBV5-1; CDR3 length: 15; clone size: .; J gene: TRBJ2-7; D gene: TRBD2; CDR3 protein: CASSLDWTSGYEQYF; CDR3 DNA: TGCGCCAGCAGCTTGGATTGGACTAGCGGTTACGAGCAGTACTTC
V gene: TRBV9; CDR3 length: 13; clone size: .; J gene: TRBJ1-1; D gene: .; CDR3 protein: CASSGKVETEAFF; CDR3 DNA: TGTGCCAGCAGCGGAAAGGTGGAGACGGAAGCTTTCTTT
V gene: TRBV11-2; CDR3 length: 15; clone size: .; J gene: TRBJ2-3; D gene: .; CDR3 protein: CASSQPTGGTDTQYF; CDR3 DNA: TGTGCCAGCAGCCAACCCACCGGAGGCACAGATACGCAGTATTTT
V gene: TRBV2; CDR3 length: 13; clone size: .; J gene: TRBJ2-2; D gene: .; CDR3 protein: CASTETDTGELFF; CDR3 DNA: TGTGCCAGCACGGAGACCGACACCGGGGAGCTGTTTTTT
V gene: TRBV11-3; CDR3 length: 14; clone size: .; J gene: TRBJ2-3; D gene: .; CDR3 protein: CASSLGRGTDTQYF; CDR3 DNA: TGTGCCAGCAGCTTAGGACGGGGCACAGATACGCAGTATTTT
V gene: TRBV20-1; CDR3 length: 11; clone size: .; J gene: TRBJ1-1; D gene: .; CDR3 protein: CSARRQHEAFF; CDR3 DNA: TGCAGTGCCAGGCGACAGCATGAAGCTTTCTTT
V gene: TRBV5-4; CDR3 length: 13; clone size: .; J gene: TRBJ2-1; D gene: TRBD2; CDR3 protein: CASYHREGREQFF; CDR3 DNA: TGTGCCAGCTATCACCGGGAGGGGAGGGAGCAGTTCTTC
V gene: TRBV5-4; CDR3 length: 14; clone size: .; J gene: TRBJ2-3; D gene: TRBD2; CDR3 protein: CASPSGIDTDTQYF; CDR3 DNA: TGTGCCAGCCCGAGCGGGATAGATACAGATACGCAGTATTTT
V gene: TRBV5-1; CDR3 length: 14; clone size: .; J gene: TRBJ2-2; D gene: TRBD1; CDR3 protein: CASSYDRATGELFF; CDR3 DNA: TGCGCCAGCAGCTATGACAGGGCCACCGGGGAGCTGTTTTTT
V gene: TRBV2; CDR3 length: 14; clone size: .; J gene: TRBJ2-7; D gene: .; CDR3 protein: CASKAAVGSYEQYF; CDR3 DNA: TGTGCCAGCAAGGCGGCAGTAGGCTCCTACGAGCAGTACTTC
V gene: TRBV19; CDR3 length: 14; clone size: .; J gene: TRBJ2-5; D gene: .; CDR3 protein: CASSKGDFMETQYF; CDR3 DNA: TGTGCCAGTAGTAAGGGGGATTTTATGGAGACCCAGTACTTC
V gene: TRBV7-2; CDR3 length: 16; clone size: .; J gene: TRBJ2-5; D gene: .; CDR3 protein: CASSLIGVLYQETQYF; CDR3 DNA: TGTGCCAGCAGCTTAATCGGGGTTTTGTACCAAGAGACCCAGTACTTC
V gene: TRBV3-1/TRBV3-2; CDR3 length: 15; clone size: few; J gene: TRBJ1-5; D gene: .; CDR3 protein: CASSQDPGGNQPQHF; CDR3 DNA: TGTGCCAGCAGCCAAGACCCAGGTGGAAATCAGCCCCAGCATTTT
V gene: TRBV7-2; CDR3 length: 14; clone size: .; J gene: TRBJ2-7; D gene: .; CDR3 protein: CASSLGTAPYEQYF; CDR3 DNA: TGTGCCAGCAGCTTAGGGACAGCGCCGTACGAGCAGTACTTC
V gene: TRBV7-2; CDR3 length: 15; clone size: .; J gene: TRBJ1-4; D gene: TRBD1; CDR3 protein: CASSSTGVGGEKLFF; CDR3 DNA: TGTGCCAGCAGCTCTACAGGGGTTGGTGGTGAAAAACTGTTTTTT
V gene: TRBV18; CDR3 length: 15; clone size: once; J gene: TRBJ2-3; D gene: TRBD1; CDR3 protein: CASSPGQGGTDTQYF; CDR3 DNA: TGTGCCAGCTCACCAGGGCAGGGGGGCACAGATACGCAGTATTTT
V gene: TRBV3-1/TRBV3-2; CDR3 length: 15; clone size: .; J gene: TRBJ1-6; D gene: TRBD1; CDR3 protein: CASSQGDRENSPLHF; CDR3 DNA: TGTGCCAGCAGCCAAGGGGACAGGGAAAATTCACCCCTCCACTTT
V gene: TRBV5-6; CDR3 length: 15; clone size: .; J gene: TRBJ1-2; D gene: .; CDR3 protein: CASSLGRLNNYGYTF; CDR3 DNA: TGTGCCAGCAGCTTGGGGAGACTGAATAACTATGGCTACACCTTC
V gene: TRBV5-1; CDR3 length: 15; clone size: .; J gene: TRBJ2-2; D gene: .; CDR3 protein: CASSLSRANTGELFF; CDR3 DNA: TGCGCCAGCAGCTTGAGCAGGGCGAACACCGGGGAGCTGTTTTTT
V gene: TRBV30; CDR3 length: 13; clone size: .; J gene: TRBJ1-1; D gene: .; CDR3 protein: CAWSVDQRREAFF; CDR3 DNA: TGTGCCTGGAGTGTAGATCAGAGGAGAGAAGCTTTCTTT
V gene: TRBV29-1; CDR3 length: 12; clone size: few; J gene: TRBJ1-1; D gene: .; CDR3 protein: CSVGVGNTEAFF; CDR3 DNA: TGCAGCGTCGGGGTTGGGAACACTGAAGCTTTCTTT
V gene: TRBV5-6; CDR3 length: 14; clone size: .; J gene: TRBJ2-2; D gene: .; CDR3 protein: CASSSRLRAGELFF; CDR3 DNA: TGTGCCAGCAGCTCAAGACTGCGCGCCGGGGAGCTGTTTTTT
V gene: TRBV19; CDR3 length: 13; clone size: .; J gene: TRBJ1-1; D gene: .; CDR3 protein: CASTPGQGTEAFF; CDR3 DNA: TGTGCCAGTACCCCTGGGCAGGGCACTGAAGCTTTCTTT
V gene: TRBV7-8; CDR3 length: 13; clone size: .; J gene: TRBJ2-7; D gene: .; CDR3 protein: CASSLDRYYEQYF; CDR3 DNA: TGTGCCAGCAGCTTAGATCGGTATTACGAGCAGTACTTC
V gene: TRBV27; CDR3 length: 15; clone size: .; J gene: TRBJ1-2; D gene: .; CDR3 protein: CASSSLGRSGYGYTF; CDR3 DNA: TGTGCCAGCAGTTCCCTTGGGAGATCCGGCTATGGCTACACCTTC
V gene: TRBV6-5; CDR3 length: 15; clone size: once; J gene: TRBJ1-3; D gene: TRBD1; CDR3 protein: CASMTTGNSGNTIYF; CDR3 DNA: TGTGCCAGCATGACGACAGGGAACTCTGGAAACACCATATATTTT
V gene: TRBV19; CDR3 length: 12; clone size: .; J gene: TRBJ1-3; D gene: .; CDR3 protein: CASHPGGNTIYF; CDR3 DNA: TGTGCCTCCCATCCCGGGGGAAACACCATATATTTT
V gene: TRBV2; CDR3 length: 13; clone size: .; J gene: TRBJ2-7; D gene: TRBD2; CDR3 protein: CASSGAGVGEQYF; CDR3 DNA: TGTGCCAGCAGCGGGGCGGGAGTGGGTGAGCAGTACTTC
V gene: TRBV28; CDR3 length: 15; clone size: .; J gene: TRBJ1-2; D gene: .; CDR3 protein: CASNPSGGNTYGYTF; CDR3 DNA: TGTGCCAGCAACCCCTCGGGGGGGAATACCTATGGCTACACCTTC
V gene: TRBV27; CDR3 length: 15; clone size: .; J gene: TRBJ1-1; D gene: .; CDR3 protein: CASSLSPDRGGEAFF; CDR3 DNA: TGTGCCAGCAGTTTGTCCCCGGACCGAGGAGGTGAAGCTTTCTTT
V gene: TRBV29-1; CDR3 length: 13; clone size: .; J gene: TRBJ2-7; D gene: TRBD1; CDR3 protein: CSVNTGGTYEQYF; CDR3 DNA: TGCAGCGTTAATACAGGGGGCACCTACGAGCAGTACTTC
V gene: TRBV28; CDR3 length: 12; clone size: .; J gene: TRBJ2-7; D gene: .; CDR3 protein: CASSPPGYEQYF; CDR3 DNA: TGTGCCAGCAGTCCCCCCGGTTACGAGCAGTACTTC
V gene: TRBV15; CDR3 length: 19; clone size: .; J gene: TRBJ1-5; D gene: .; CDR3 protein: CATSRPPRVQGYSNQPQHF; CDR3 DNA: TGTGCCACCAGCAGACCTCCCCGCGTACAGGGTTATAGCAATCAGCCCCAGCATTTT
V gene: TRBV5-4; CDR3 length: 13; clone size: .; J gene: TRBJ1-5; D gene: .; CDR3 protein: CASSLAGSQPQHF; CDR3 DNA: TGTGCCAGCAGCTTGGCCGGGAGTCAGCCCCAGCATTTT
V gene: TRBV6-2/TRBV6-3; CDR3 length: 19; clone size: .; J gene: TRBJ2-6; D gene: TRBD2; CDR3 protein: CASSYSPSGGRSGANVLTF; CDR3 DNA: TGTGCCAGCAGTTACTCCCCTAGCGGGGGCCGCTCTGGGGCCAACGTCCTGACTTTC